The entry below gives a single T cell receptor beta chain sequence along with its context. Produced via immunoSEQ multiplex PCR; TCRdb's table is partial and in-frame only. The sample lists around 130,000 clones, roughly 90% occurring once. The entry originates in a study of control samples from healthy donors and cancer patients. The CDR3 has 14 residues. J lost 4 bases, V lost 1 base, and 3 bases had no gene match. CDR1 is SGHTA, CDR2 FQGNSA, per germline. This receptor was taken from a man aged 50-60 years in good health. Input material: blood. The chain couples TRBV7-2 to TRBJ1-2, with 7 bases identical to TRBD1. The CDR3: CASSLVQGTYGYTF. The CDR3 DNA is TGTGCCAGCAGCTTAGTACAGGGGACCTATGGCTACACCTTC.